This TCR beta chain was documented in a study of CD8+ T cells in alopecia areata. Those with alopecia areata gave lesional scalp punch biopsies and peripheral blood. About this clone: The antigen is undetermined.

Sequencing templates came from extracted RNA that was reverse transcribed into cDNA. Profiling relied on immunoSEQ multiplex PCR, and the TCRdb table lists in-frame clones only, not all of them. Among about 150,000 clones listed, about 90% were seen once. Trimming shortened V by 3 bases and J by 1 base, and 16 bases separated the two germline ends. The germline CDR1 and CDR2 sequences are SNHLY and FYNNEI. The CDR3 runs 18 residues. General study points: Scalp sequencing captures resident alphabeta T cells of normal skin too. Scalp lesions, especially in alopecia totalis/universalis, had higher clonality than normal scalp.

This clonotype was sampled from a human donor with alopecia areata. The source material was CD8+ T cells sorted from blood, sampled at week 0. V usage is TRBV2 and J usage is TRBJ2-6; no clear D gene. DNA for the CDR3: TGTGCCAGCAGTGAGAGAAGCCCAGTGAGGTCTGGGGCCAACGTCCTGACTTTC. As protein: CASSERSPVRSGANVLTF.